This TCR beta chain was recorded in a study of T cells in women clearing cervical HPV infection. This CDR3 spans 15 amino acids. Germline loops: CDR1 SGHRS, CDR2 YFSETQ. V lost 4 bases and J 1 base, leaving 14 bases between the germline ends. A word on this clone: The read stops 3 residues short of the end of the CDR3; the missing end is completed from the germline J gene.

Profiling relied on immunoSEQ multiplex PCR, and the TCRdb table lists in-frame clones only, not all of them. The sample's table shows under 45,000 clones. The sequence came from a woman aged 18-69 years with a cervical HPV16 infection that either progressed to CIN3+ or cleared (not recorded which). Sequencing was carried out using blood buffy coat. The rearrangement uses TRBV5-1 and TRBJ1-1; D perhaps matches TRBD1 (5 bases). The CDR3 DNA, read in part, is TGCGCCAGCAGCCCGACAGCGGGCCCGAACACTGAA. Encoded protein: CASSPTAGPNTE. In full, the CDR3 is CASSPTAGPNTEAFF.